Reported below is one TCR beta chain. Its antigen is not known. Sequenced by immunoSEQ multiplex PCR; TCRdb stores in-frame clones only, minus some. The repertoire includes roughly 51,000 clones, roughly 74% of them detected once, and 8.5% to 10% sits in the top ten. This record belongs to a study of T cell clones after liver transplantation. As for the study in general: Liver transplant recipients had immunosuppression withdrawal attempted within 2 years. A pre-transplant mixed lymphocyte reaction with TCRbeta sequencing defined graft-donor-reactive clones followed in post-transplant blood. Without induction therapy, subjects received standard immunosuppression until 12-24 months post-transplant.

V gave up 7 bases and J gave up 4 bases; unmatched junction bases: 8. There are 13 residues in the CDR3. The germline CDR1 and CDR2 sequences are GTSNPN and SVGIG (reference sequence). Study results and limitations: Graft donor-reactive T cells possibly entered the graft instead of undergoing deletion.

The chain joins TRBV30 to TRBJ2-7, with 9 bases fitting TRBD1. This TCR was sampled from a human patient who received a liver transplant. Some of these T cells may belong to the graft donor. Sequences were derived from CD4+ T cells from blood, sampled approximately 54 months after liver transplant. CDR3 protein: CASSTGGLYEQYF. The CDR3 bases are TGTGCCTCATCTACAGGGGGCCTATACGAGCAGTACTTC.